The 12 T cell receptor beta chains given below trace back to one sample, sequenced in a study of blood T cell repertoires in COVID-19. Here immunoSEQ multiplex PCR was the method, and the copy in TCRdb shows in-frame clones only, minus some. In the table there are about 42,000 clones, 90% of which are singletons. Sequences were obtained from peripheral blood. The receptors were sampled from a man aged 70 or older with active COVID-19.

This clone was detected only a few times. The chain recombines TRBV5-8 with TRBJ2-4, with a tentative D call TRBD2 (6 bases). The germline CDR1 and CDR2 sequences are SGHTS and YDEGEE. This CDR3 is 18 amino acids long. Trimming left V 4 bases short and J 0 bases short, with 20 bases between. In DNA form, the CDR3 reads TGTGCCAGCAGCGGGCGACTAGGGGTCAACCTAGCCAAAAACATTCAGTACTTC. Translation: CASSGRLGVNLAKNIQYF.

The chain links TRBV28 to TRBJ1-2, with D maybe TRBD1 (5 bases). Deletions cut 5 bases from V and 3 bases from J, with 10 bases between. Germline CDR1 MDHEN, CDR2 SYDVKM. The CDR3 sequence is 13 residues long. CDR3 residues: CASSPGGDYGYTF. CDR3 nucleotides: TGTGCCAGCAGTCCCGGGGGGGACTATGGCTACACCTTC.

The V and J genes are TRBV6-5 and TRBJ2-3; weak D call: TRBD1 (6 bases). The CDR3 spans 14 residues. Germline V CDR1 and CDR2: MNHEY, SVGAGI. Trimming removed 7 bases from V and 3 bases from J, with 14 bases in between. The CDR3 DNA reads TGTGCCAGCAAAAACAGGGTTTGGACAGATACGCAGTATTTT. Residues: CASKNRVWTDTQYF.

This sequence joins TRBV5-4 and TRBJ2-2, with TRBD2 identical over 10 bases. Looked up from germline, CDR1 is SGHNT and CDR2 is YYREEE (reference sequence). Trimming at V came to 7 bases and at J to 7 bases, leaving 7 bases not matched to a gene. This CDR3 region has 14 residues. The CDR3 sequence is CASQREGRGGELFF. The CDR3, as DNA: TGTGCCAGCCAGCGGGAGGGCCGCGGCGGGGAGCTGTTTTTT.

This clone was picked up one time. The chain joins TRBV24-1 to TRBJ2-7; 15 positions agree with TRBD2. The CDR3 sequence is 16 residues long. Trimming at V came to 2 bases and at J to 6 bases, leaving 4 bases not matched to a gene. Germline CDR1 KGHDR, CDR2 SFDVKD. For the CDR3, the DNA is TGTGCCACCAGTGATTCCCGGGGACTAGCGGGGGGCGAGCAGTACTTC. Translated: CATSDSRGLAGGEQYF.

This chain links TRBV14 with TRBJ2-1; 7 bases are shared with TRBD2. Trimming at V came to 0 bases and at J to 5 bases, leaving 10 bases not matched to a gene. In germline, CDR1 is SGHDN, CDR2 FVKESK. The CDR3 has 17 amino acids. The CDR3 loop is CASSQEPGRRPNNEQFF. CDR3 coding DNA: TGTGCCAGCAGCCAAGAGCCCGGGAGGCGCCCCAACAATGAGCAGTTCTTC. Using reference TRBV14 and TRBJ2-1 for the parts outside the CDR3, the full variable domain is EAGVTQFPSHSVIEKGQTVTLRCDPISGHDNLYWYRRVMGKEIKFLLHFVKESKQDESGMPNNRFLAERTGGTYSTLKVQPAELEDSGVYFCASSQEPGRRPNNEQFFGPGTRLTVL.

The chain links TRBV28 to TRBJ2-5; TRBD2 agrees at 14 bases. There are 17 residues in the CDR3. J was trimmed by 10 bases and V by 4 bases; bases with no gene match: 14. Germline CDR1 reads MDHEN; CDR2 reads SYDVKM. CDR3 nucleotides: TGTGCCAGCAGTTCTCGCCTGGGACTAGCGGGAGCCCAGGGCCAGTACTTC. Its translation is CASSSRLGLAGAQGQYF.

The CDR3 loop reads CASSSGWAGELFF. CDR3 coding DNA: TGTGCCAGCAGTAGCGGGTGGGCCGGGGAGCTGTTTTTT. The gene calls are TRBV2 and TRBJ2-2, with a possible D match to TRBD2 (6 bases). The CDR3 has 13 amino acids. Trimming took off 5 bases at V and 6 bases at J, with 10 bases between the two ends. Germline CDR1 reads SNHLY; CDR2 reads FYNNEI.

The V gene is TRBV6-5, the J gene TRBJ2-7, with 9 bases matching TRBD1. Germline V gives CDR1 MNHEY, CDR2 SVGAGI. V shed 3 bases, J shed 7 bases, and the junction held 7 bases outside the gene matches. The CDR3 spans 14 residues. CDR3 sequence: CASSYYRGQGEQYF. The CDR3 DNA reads TGTGCCAGCAGTTATTACAGGGGGCAGGGGGAGCAGTACTTC.

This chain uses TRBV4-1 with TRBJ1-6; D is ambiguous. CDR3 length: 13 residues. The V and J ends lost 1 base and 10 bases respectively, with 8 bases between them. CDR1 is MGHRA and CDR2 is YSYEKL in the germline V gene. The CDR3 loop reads CASSQGPGSPLHF. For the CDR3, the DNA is TGCGCCAGCAGCCAAGGGCCGGGATCACCCCTCCACTTT.

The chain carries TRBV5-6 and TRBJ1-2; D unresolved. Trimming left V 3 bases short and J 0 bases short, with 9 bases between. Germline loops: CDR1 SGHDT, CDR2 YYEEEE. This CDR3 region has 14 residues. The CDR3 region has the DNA TGTGCCAGCAGCTCGGGGATGGCTAACTATGGCTACACCTTC. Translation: CASSSGMANYGYTF.

Here the CDR3 DNA reads TGTGCCAGCAGCTTGGTCTTGGGCAGGCTTACCTACGAGCAGTACTTC. Translation: CASSLVLGRLTYEQYF. V is TRBV11-3 and J is TRBJ2-7; D uncertain. Trimming took off 3 bases at V and 2 bases at J, with 17 bases between the two ends. CDR3 length: 16 amino acids. Germline CDR1 and CDR2: SGHNT and YENEEA.